These 10 T cell receptor beta chains were sequenced from one sample in a study of T cells after yellow fever vaccination. TCRdb used MiXCR to reprocess the 5' RACE reads, holding one entry per CDR3 protein. The profile shows under 300,000 distinct CDR3 sequences, 6.9% of them singletons. Sequencing was performed on CD4+ T cells sorted from PBMCs, taken 15 days after the yellow fever booster vaccination. The receptors derive from a man aged 25-45 years who received the YFV17D yellow fever vaccine.

The V and J genes are TRBV6-1 and TRBJ2-3; no definite D call. The V end was cut by 10 bases, the J end by 4 bases, with 12 bases between. The CDR3 has 12 amino acids. Germline loops: CDR1 MNHNS, CDR2 SASEGT. For the CDR3, the DNA is TGTGCCACCCGGCGTGCGGCAGATACGCAGTATTTT. Amino acids: CATRRAADTQYF.

The chain combines TRBV20-1 with TRBJ2-1; D gene uncertain. Looked up from germline, CDR1 is DFQATT and CDR2 is SNEGSKA (reference sequence). V lost 6 bases and J 6 bases, leaving 12 bases between the germline ends. The CDR3 is made up of 12 amino acids. CDR3 residues: CSASPSRNEQFF. The CDR3 bases are TGCAGTGCCTCCCCCTCACGCAATGAGCAGTTCTTC.

This clonotype has ten or more counts. The rearrangement uses TRBV20-1 and TRBJ1-1, with D perhaps TRBD1 (5 bases). Looked up from germline, CDR1 is DFQATT and CDR2 is SNEGSKA (reference sequence). The CDR3 runs to 12 residues. With 6 bases removed from V and 4 bases from J, the gap between germline ends came to 12 bases. The chain's CDR3 is CSAGGGSTEAFF. The CDR3 bases are TGCAGTGCCGGGGGGGGTAGCACTGAAGCTTTCTTT.

This clonotype was seen at least ten times. The chain links TRBV7-2 to TRBJ2-3; D not certain. The CDR3 consists of 13 residues. V shed 5 bases and J shed 4 bases, with 10 bases lying between them. Germline V gene lookup returns CDR1 SGHTA and CDR2 FQGNSA. CDR3 coding DNA: TGTGCCAGCAGCAAAAGCCGGGCAGATACGCAGTATTTT. It yields the protein CASSKSRADTQYF. The entire variable domain, with the rest obtained from reference TRBV7-2 and TRBJ2-3, is as follows: GAGVSQSPSNKVTEKGKDVELRCDPISGHTALYWYRQSLGQGLEFLIYFQGNSAPDKSGLPSDRFSAERTGGSVSTLTIQRTQQEDSAVYLCASSKSRADTQYFGPGTRLTVL.

This clonotype was counted ten times or more. This chain uses TRBV18 with TRBJ1-5, with 7 bases identical to TRBD1. V gave up 5 bases and J gave up 6 bases; unmatched junction bases: 4. This CDR3 contains 13 residues. Looked up from germline, CDR1 is KGHSH and CDR2 is LQKENI. CDR3 amino acids: CASSTGVGQPQHF. The CDR3 DNA reads TGTGCCAGCTCAACAGGGGTTGGTCAGCCCCAGCATTTT.

This clonotype was counted between two and nine times. For the CDR3, the DNA is TGCAGTGCTAGAGTGGGGGGGCACACCGGGGAGCTGTTTTTT. It codes for CSARVGGHTGELFF. This chain joins TRBV20-1 and TRBJ2-2; TRBD2 is a possible D gene (7 bases). Trimming cost V 1 base and J 3 bases, with 9 bases left between them. The length of the CDR3 is 14 residues. CDR1 DFQATT and CDR2 SNEGSKA come from the germline V gene (reference sequence).

This sequence joins TRBV6-1 and TRBJ2-2; D unclear. Germline V gene lookup returns CDR1 MNHNS and CDR2 SASEGT. Trimming removed 3 bases at V and 4 bases at J, with 12 bases between. The CDR3 runs to 15 residues. Written as DNA, the CDR3 is TGTGCCAGCAGTGAGGCCTCCGCAGCCACCGGGGAGCTGTTTTTT. It codes for CASSEASAATGELFF.

This clonotype was recorded at least ten times. This chain connects TRBV7-8 to TRBJ2-7; D gene ambiguous. This CDR3 is 14 amino acids long. Trimming removed 1 base from V and 2 bases from J, with 9 bases in between. Germline V gene lookup returns CDR1 SGHVS and CDR2 FQNEAQ. This CDR3 reads CASSLVHPTYEQYF. For the CDR3, the DNA is TGTGCCAGCAGCTTAGTTCACCCAACCTACGAGCAGTACTTC.

The chain links TRBV7-2 to TRBJ2-7, with a weak D call TRBD1 (5 bases). The germline V and J ends were trimmed by 1 base and 5 bases, with 12 bases remaining between them. The germline CDR1 and CDR2 sequences are SGHTA and FQGNSA. The CDR3 length is 14 residues. The chain's CDR3 is CASSLDSRVHEQYF. CDR3 sequence (DNA): TGTGCCAGCAGCTTAGATAGCAGGGTCCACGAGCAGTACTTC.

The sample holds a few counts of this clonotype. V and J are TRBV3-1 and TRBJ1-2; D gene uncertain. The V gene's germline CDR1 is LGHDT and CDR2 YNNKEL (reference sequence). This CDR3 spans 14 amino acids. Trimming took 1 base from V and 7 from J, leaving 13 bases between them. The CDR3, as DNA: TGTGCCAGCAGCCAAGCGAACAGTGGGCTTGGCTACACCTTC. It codes for CASSQANSGLGYTF.